Listed here are 29 T cell receptor beta chains from one sample, sequenced in a study of blood T cell repertoires in COVID-19. The table came from immunoSEQ multiplex PCR; TCRdb's copy has only in-frame clones and leaves some out. The table lists roughly 8,500 clones, about 86% of them singletons. Sequenced sample: peripheral blood. These receptors were collected from a human donor in a cohort sampled during active COVID-19.

The chain is built from TRBV28 and TRBJ2-7; D not resolved. CDR1 is MDHEN and CDR2 is SYDVKM in the germline V gene. The V and J ends lost 3 bases and 2 bases respectively, with 11 bases between them. The CDR3 runs to 14 residues. The CDR3 DNA reads as TGTGCCAGCAGTTTGAGCTCGGGTACCTACGAGCAGTACTTC. As protein: CASSLSSGTYEQYF.

The CDR3 nucleotides are TGTGCCAGCTCACCGGGACTAGCGGGAGCTAGCTCCTACAATGAGCAGTTCTTC. It codes for CASSPGLAGASSYNEQFF. This chain links TRBV18 with TRBJ2-1; 14 bases are a match to TRBD2. The CDR3 length is 18 residues. In germline, CDR1 is KGHSH, CDR2 LQKENI. V lost 3 bases to trimming and J lost 0 bases; unmatched junction nucleotides: 4. Supplemented by reference TRBV18 and TRBJ2-1, the full variable domain reads NAGVMQNPRHLVRRRGQEARLRCSPMKGHSHVYWYRQLPEEGLKFMVYLQKENIIDESGMPKERFSAEFPKEGPSILRIQQVVRGDSAAYFCASSPGLAGASSYNEQFFGPGTRLTVL.

The rearrangement links TRBV4-1 to TRBJ1-4; 9 bases line up with TRBD1. CDR1 and CDR2 (germline): MGHRA, YSYEKL. The V gene end was trimmed by 2 bases and the J gene end by 7 bases; junction bases not matched to a gene: 2. The CDR3 is 14 residues long. This chain's CDR3 is CASSQSDRGEKLFF. The CDR3 DNA reads as TGCGCCAGCAGCCAATCGGACAGGGGTGAAAAACTGTTTTTT.

The rearrangement uses TRBV28 and TRBJ2-1; the match to TRBD2 covers 11 bases. V was clipped by 6 bases and J by 10 bases; unmatched bases: 14. The CDR3 length is 16 residues. Germline loops: CDR1 MDHEN, CDR2 SYDVKM. CDR3: CASSSDTSGRAHEQFF. The CDR3, as DNA: TGTGCCAGCAGCAGCGATACTAGCGGGAGAGCCCACGAGCAGTTCTTC.

V and J are TRBV28 and TRBJ1-6, with D perhaps TRBD1 (5 bases). Trimming took 6 bases from V and 10 from J, leaving 10 bases between them. The CDR3 is 12 residues long. Germline-derived CDR1 and CDR2 are MDHEN and SYDVKM. CDR3 region: CASSTDSSPLHF. The CDR3, as DNA: TGTGCCAGCAGCACCGACAGCTCACCCCTCCACTTT. Full variable domain (missing parts from reference TRBV28 and TRBJ1-6): DVKVTQSSRYLVKRTGEKVFLECVQDMDHENMFWYRQDPGLGLRLIYFSYDVKMKEKGDIPEGYSVSREKKERFSLILESASTNQTSMYLCASSTDSSPLHFGNGTRLTVT.

The gene calls are TRBV13 and TRBJ2-3, with 7 bases aligning to TRBD2. Germline V gives CDR1 PRHDT, CDR2 FYEKMQ (reference sequence). V lost 5 bases and J lost 0; bases outside the gene matches: 8. This CDR3 is built from 16 residues. For the CDR3, the DNA is TGTGCCAGCAGCACCCCTGGCGGGAGCAGCACAGATACGCAGTATTTT. This translates into CASSTPGGSSTDTQYF.

The rearrangement links TRBV2 to TRBJ2-5; D remains unclear. The ends were cut back, 5 bases at V and 3 bases at J, with 4 bases in the middle. The germline V gene has CDR1 SNHLY and CDR2 FYNNEI. The CDR3 sequence is 11 residues long. CDR3 DNA sequence: TGTGCCAGCAGTCTTAAAGAGACCCAGTACTTC. Protein: CASSLKETQYF.

The chain couples TRBV27 to TRBJ1-1; D is perhaps TRBD1 (5 bases). Germline CDR1 MNHEY, CDR2 SMNVEV (reference sequence). This CDR3 has 13 amino acids. V was pared by 4 bases and J by 1 base, with 7 bases between. The CDR3 nucleotides read TGTGCCAGCAGTTCTACAGGGAACACTGAAGCTTTCTTT. It specifies CASSSTGNTEAFF.

CDR3 DNA sequence: TGTGCCAGCAGCCAAGTTCTTGGTACTAGCAACAATGAGCAGTTCTTC. Protein sequence: CASSQVLGTSNNEQFF. This chain connects TRBV3-1 (or the pseudogene TRBV3-2) to TRBJ2-1; D perhaps matches TRBD2 (6 bases). The germline V gene has CDR1 LGHDT and CDR2 YNNKEL (reference sequence). V was trimmed by 1 base and J by 5 bases, leaving 15 bases between them. CDR3 length equals 16 residues.

The chain links TRBV30 to TRBJ2-1, with 7 bases that match TRBD2. The CDR3 is made up of 15 amino acids. Germline trimming cut 5 bases from V and 9 bases from J; bases unmatched to any gene: 16. Germline V CDR1 and CDR2: GTSNPN, SVGIG (reference sequence). This chain's CDR3 is CAWASGTKFPGEQFF. For the CDR3, the DNA is TGTGCCTGGGCCTCCGGGACTAAATTTCCCGGTGAGCAGTTCTTC. Drawing the rest from reference TRBV30 and TRBJ2-1, the complete variable domain is SQTIHQWPATLVQPVGSPLSLECTVEGTSNPNLYWYRQAAGRGLQLLFYSVGIGQISSEVPQNLSASRPQDRQFILSSKKLLLSDSGFYLCAWASGTKFPGEQFFGPGTRLTVL.

This clone was observed once. The chain is built from TRBV11-2 and TRBJ2-5; TRBD1 matches at 7 bases. The trim removed 5 bases at V and 5 bases at J, leaving 5 bases unmatched. The length of the CDR3 is 13 residues. CDR1 is SGHAT, CDR2 FQNNGV, per germline. In DNA, the CDR3 is TGTGCCAGCAGCCACAGGGGCGAGGAGACCCAGTACTTC. Translation gives CASSHRGEETQYF.

This clone was seen a single time. This chain joins TRBV5-6 and TRBJ2-3, with 8 positions matching TRBD1. The CDR3 loop spans 15 amino acids. Germline CDR1 and CDR2: SGHDT and YYEEEE. The junction had 6 bases not matched to a gene; V was cut back by 0 bases and J by 6 bases. CDR3 DNA: TGTGCCAGCAGCTTGGGACAGGGGATTTTCGATACGCAGTATTTT. It codes for CASSLGQGIFDTQYF.

The V and J genes are TRBV11-3 and TRBJ2-7, with D unresolved. V was shortened by 1 base and J by 3 bases, with 13 bases between the two germline ends. Germline assignment: CDR1 SGHNT and CDR2 YENEEA. This CDR3 has 15 amino acids. The CDR3 nucleotides are TGTGCCAGCAGCTTAGGGGCAGTCCCTGGCTACGAGCAGTACTTC. Residues: CASSLGAVPGYEQYF.

The table lists this clone with a few counts. J is TRBJ1-1 and V is TRBV5-8; D ambiguous. CDR3 length: 15 residues. Germline CDR1 is SGHTS and CDR2 is YDEGEE. The V and J ends lost 0 bases and 1 base respectively, with 10 bases between them. The CDR3 region is CASSLGVTRNTEAFF. The CDR3 DNA reads as TGTGCCAGCAGCTTGGGGGTGACAAGGAACACTGAAGCTTTCTTT. Full variable domain (missing parts from reference TRBV5-8 and TRBJ1-1): EAGVTQSPTHLIKTRGQQATLRCSPISGHTSVYWYQQALGLGLQFLLWYDEGEERNRGNFPPRFSGRQFPNYSSELNVNALELEDSALYLCASSLGVTRNTEAFFGQGTRLTVV.

The chain carries TRBV27 and TRBJ1-5; possible D gene TRBD1, 6 bases. CDR1 is MNHEY and CDR2 is SMNVEV in the germline V gene (reference sequence). The CDR3 length is 15 residues. Trimming stripped 6 bases from V and 0 bases from J, with 12 bases between. The CDR3 loop is CASSRDTYSNQPQHF. The CDR3 coding sequence is TGTGCCAGCAGCCGGGACACTTATAGCAATCAGCCCCAGCATTTT.

The V and J genes are TRBV9 and TRBJ2-3, with unresolved D. Germline lookup yields CDR1 SGDLS and CDR2 YYNGEE. The CDR3 consists of 16 residues. The ends were cut back, 0 bases at V and 1 base at J, with 12 bases in the middle. The CDR3 nucleotides read TGTGCCAGCAGCGTAGGGCATAATGATGGCACAGATACGCAGTATTTT. Its protein product is CASSVGHNDGTDTQYF.

This chain links TRBV5-1 with TRBJ2-1, with 10 bases fitting TRBD1. After removal of 1 base from V and 6 bases from J, the junction contained 4 bases not matched to a gene. The CDR3 covers 15 residues. The V gene's germline CDR1 is SGHRS and CDR2 YFSETQ. Written as DNA, the CDR3 is TGCGCCAGCAGCTTGTCGGGACAGGGGTTCAATGAGCAGTTCTTC. Its translation is CASSLSGQGFNEQFF.

This clone showed up just once. This chain links TRBV27 with TRBJ2-1; D is perhaps TRBD2 (5 bases). The CDR3 length is 15 residues. V lost 11 bases and J 7 bases, leaving 24 bases between the germline ends. CDR1 is MNHEY, CDR2 SMNVEV, per germline (reference sequence). CDR3 nucleotide sequence: TGTGCCTGCTCCCCCCATTACGGGATTGAGAATGAGCAGTTCTTC. Its translation is CACSPHYGIENEQFF.

CDR3 sequence (DNA): TGTGCCAGCAGCTCCCTGGACAGGGGGTATAAACTGTTTTTT. Translation gives CASSSLDRGYKLFF. The V and J genes are TRBV11-2 and TRBJ1-4; 10 bases agree with TRBD1. The V and J ends lost 4 bases and 11 bases, in that order; junction bases with no gene match: 7. The V gene's germline CDR1 is SGHAT and CDR2 FQNNGV. This CDR3 has 14 residues.

Only a few counts were recorded for this clone. The chain is built from TRBV10-3 and TRBJ2-7; D perhaps matches TRBD2 (5 bases). CDR3 length: 13 residues. Germline V lookup: CDR1 ENHRY, CDR2 SYGVKD. The V end was cut by 6 bases, the J end by 0 bases, with 9 bases between. The CDR3 reads CAIRPDYSYEQYF. The CDR3 DNA reads as TGTGCCATCAGGCCAGACTACTCCTACGAGCAGTACTTC.

The gene calls are TRBV28 and TRBJ2-1; 8 bases map to TRBD2. V shed 6 bases, J shed 8 bases, and the junction held 6 bases outside the gene matches. CDR3 size: 13 residues. Looked up from germline, CDR1 is MDHEN and CDR2 is SYDVKM. The CDR3 is CASRPGGGHEQFF. The CDR3 bases are TGTGCCAGCAGGCCGGGGGGGGGCCATGAGCAGTTCTTC.

The J gene is TRBJ2-7, the V gene TRBV28, with 13 bases lining up with TRBD2. V gave up 6 bases and J gave up 4 bases; unmatched junction bases: 6. This CDR3 comprises 15 residues. Looked up from germline, CDR1 is MDHEN and CDR2 is SYDVKM. The DNA for the CDR3 is TGTGCCAGCAGAAAGACTAGCGGGAGGTATTACGAGCAGTACTTC. Amino acid sequence: CASRKTSGRYYEQYF.

This chain uses TRBV15 with TRBJ1-5; the match to TRBD1 covers 9 bases. Unmatched junction bases numbered 6, after V lost 5 bases and J lost 4 bases. CDR1 is LNHNV and CDR2 is YYDKDF in the germline V gene (reference sequence). CDR3 length: 15 amino acids. CDR3 bases: TGTGCCACCAGCGTACTGACAGGGGGTAATCAGCCCCAGCATTTT. It translates to CATSVLTGGNQPQHF.

The chain combines TRBV27 with TRBJ1-6; 7 nucleotides line up with TRBD1. This CDR3 has 16 residues. CDR1 and CDR2 (germline): MNHEY, SMNVEV (reference sequence). Unmatched junction bases numbered 12, after V lost 6 bases and J lost 7 bases. The chain's CDR3 is CASSPVSRGQNSPLHF. The CDR3 DNA is TGTGCCAGCAGCCCTGTTAGTCGGGGACAGAATTCACCCCTCCACTTT.

The V call is TRBV29-1, the J call TRBJ2-2, with 10 bases fitting TRBD1. The J segment lost 4 bases and the V segment lost 3 bases, leaving 5 bases of the junction unmatched. The germline gives CDR1 SQVTM, CDR2 ANQGSEA. The CDR3 has 15 amino acids. CDR3 sequence (DNA): TGCAGCGTTGAGGGAGGACAGGGGGGCACCGGGGAGCTGTTTTTT. Translation: CSVEGGQGGTGELFF.

This sequence joins TRBV5-1 and TRBJ1-2; TRBD1 is a possible D gene (6 bases). The CDR3 length is 15 residues. Trimming removed 2 bases at V and 0 bases at J, with 11 bases between. Per the germline V gene, CDR1 is SGHRS and CDR2 is YFSETQ. CDR3 region: CASSFGDTANYGYTF. The CDR3 DNA sequence: TGCGCCAGCAGCTTCGGGGACACAGCTAACTATGGCTACACCTTC.

The V and J genes are TRBV19 and TRBJ2-5; 8 bases are a match to TRBD2. From germline, CDR1 is LNHDA and CDR2 SQIVND (reference sequence). V trimming: 6 bases; J trimming: 5 bases; junction bases outside the gene matches: 11. The length of the CDR3 is 15 residues. The CDR3 sequence is CASRVTGTSLETQYF. CDR3 DNA sequence: TGTGCCAGTAGGGTTACCGGGACTAGTTTGGAGACCCAGTACTTC.

V and J are TRBV2 and TRBJ2-7; no definite D call. CDR1 is SNHLY and CDR2 is FYNNEI in the germline V gene. Trimming pared 5 bases from V and 5 bases from J, leaving 16 bases between. The CDR3 contains 14 residues. The CDR3 coding sequence is TGTGCCAGCAGTCCCGCTTTAGCCCCGGACGAGCAGTACTTC. Translating gives CASSPALAPDEQYF.

The CDR3 coding sequence is TGTGCCAGCAGCCGTAAAACAGGGGATAATGAAAAACTGTTTTTT. Protein sequence: CASSRKTGDNEKLFF. This sequence joins TRBV5-4 and TRBJ1-4; 7 bases are a match to TRBD1. V shed 4 bases, J shed 4 bases, and the junction held 7 bases outside the gene matches. This CDR3 is built from 15 residues. From germline, CDR1 is SGHNT and CDR2 YYREEE (reference sequence).